A single T cell receptor (beta chain) is shown here with its context. The sample is drawn from a study of CD8 T cells in Susac syndrome. Random hexamers were used to reverse transcribe the RNA input (about 0.5 to 1 ug). One entry per CDR3 protein results from TCRdb running MiXCR on the immunoSEQ multiplex PCR reads. The top ten clones hold more than 0.12% of a sample with under 200,000 distinct CDR3 sequences, just under 95% of them seen once. The V gene's germline CDR1 is SGHDN and CDR2 FVKESK. The CDR3 totals 11 residues. Trimming removed 6 bases at V and 8 bases at J, with 8 bases between. The gene calls are TRBV14 and TRBJ2-1, with D tentatively TRBD1 or TRBD2 (6 bases each). The sequence came from a human donor in good health. Material: CD4+ T cells from PBMCs. CDR3 in amino acids: CASSRGHEQFF. CDR3 bases: TGTGCCAGCAGTCGGGGGCATGAGCAGTTCTTC.